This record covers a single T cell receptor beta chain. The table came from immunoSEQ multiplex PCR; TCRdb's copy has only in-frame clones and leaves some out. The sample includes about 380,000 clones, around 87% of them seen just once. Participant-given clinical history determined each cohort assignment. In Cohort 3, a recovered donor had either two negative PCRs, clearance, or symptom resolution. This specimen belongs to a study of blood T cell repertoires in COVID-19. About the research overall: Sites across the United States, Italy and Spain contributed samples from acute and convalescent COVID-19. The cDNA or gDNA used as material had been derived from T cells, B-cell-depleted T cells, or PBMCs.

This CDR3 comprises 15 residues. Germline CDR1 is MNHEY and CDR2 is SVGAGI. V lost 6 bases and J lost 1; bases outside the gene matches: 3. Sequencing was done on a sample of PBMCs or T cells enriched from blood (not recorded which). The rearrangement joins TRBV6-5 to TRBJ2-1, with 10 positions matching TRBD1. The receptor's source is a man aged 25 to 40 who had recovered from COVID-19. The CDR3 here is CASRGQGWSYNEQFF. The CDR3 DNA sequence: TGTGCCAGCAGGGGACAGGGGTGGTCCTACAATGAGCAGTTCTTC.